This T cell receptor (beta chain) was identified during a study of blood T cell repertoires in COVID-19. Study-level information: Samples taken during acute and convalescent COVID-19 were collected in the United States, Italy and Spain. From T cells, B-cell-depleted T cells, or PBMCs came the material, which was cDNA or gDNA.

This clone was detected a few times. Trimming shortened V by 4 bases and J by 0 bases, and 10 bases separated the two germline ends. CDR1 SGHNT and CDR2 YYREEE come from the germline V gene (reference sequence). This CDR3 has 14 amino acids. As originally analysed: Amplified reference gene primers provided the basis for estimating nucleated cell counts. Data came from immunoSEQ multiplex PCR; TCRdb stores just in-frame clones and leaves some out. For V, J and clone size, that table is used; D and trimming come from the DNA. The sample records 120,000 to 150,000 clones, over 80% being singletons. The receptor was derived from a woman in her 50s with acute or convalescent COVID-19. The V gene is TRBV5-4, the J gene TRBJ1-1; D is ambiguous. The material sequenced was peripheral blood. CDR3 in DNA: TGTGCCAGCAGCCCTTCACAGTTGAACACTGAAGCTTTCTTT. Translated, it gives CASSPSQLNTEAFF.